The 30 T cell receptor beta chains below were found in one sample sequenced in a study of T-cell reconstitution after alpha-beta-depleted transplantation in children (dated by TCRdb to between 2015 and 2016). Libraries were made using PCR. Instrument used: Illumina HiSeq 2500. To normalize quantification of the TCRbeta repertoire, the TCR libraries were built with molecular barcoding that relied on unique molecular identifiers. TCRdb reprocessed the public reads (quality trimming at Q25 with fastp, clone calling with MiXCR) and kept in-frame beta chains. Every CDR3 protein is listed once, alongside the most common genes and DNA of its rows. For this sample the table gives about 600,000 distinct CDR3 sequences, of which 13% were detected only once. The biggest ten clones account for around 2.2% of the sample. The sample's treatment or condition label is to be understood as: allogeneic hematopoietic cell transplantation with graft depleted of TCRalphabeta T cells and CD19 B cells.

This material consisted of PBMCs, mostly from graft donor cells, taken 360 days after TCRalphabeta/CD19-depleted stem cell transplant. The origin of the receptors is a male patient between 5 and 17 years old who had a stem cell transplant for acute myeloid leukemia, so the T cells may come from the graft donor.

This clonotype was recorded at least ten times. V usage is TRBV20-1 and J usage is TRBJ2-7, with D unclear. Between the trimmed V and J ends, which lost 3 bases and 1 base, there was a span of 10 bases. The length of the CDR3 is 13 residues. Per germline, CDR1 DFQATT and CDR2 SNEGSKA (reference sequence). CDR3 in DNA: TGCAGTGCTAGGGCCCCATTGTCCTACGAGCAGTACTTC. Its translation: CSARAPLSYEQYF.

The rearrangement uses TRBV5-1 and TRBJ2-5; D remains unclear. Germline lookup yields CDR1 SGHRS and CDR2 YFSETQ. CDR3 length: 15 residues. Trimming took off 2 bases at V and 2 bases at J, with 13 bases between the two ends. This CDR3 is CASSFKDGFQETQYF. CDR3 bases: TGCGCCAGCAGCTTTAAGGACGGTTTTCAAGAGACCCAGTACTTC.

This clonotype occurred a few times. The chain has TRBV29-1 and TRBJ2-1, with TRBD2 as a possible D gene (6 bases). The germline gives CDR1 SQVTM, CDR2 ANQGSEA. V lost 7 bases and J lost 7, with 14 bases in between. This CDR3 contains 12 residues. The CDR3 sequence: CSGLRLVNEQFF. CDR3 DNA: TGCAGCGGCCTGCGACTAGTTAATGAGCAGTTCTTC.

The table lists this clonotype with a few counts. The rearrangement uses TRBV9 and TRBJ1-2, with a weak D call TRBD1 (5 bases). This CDR3 has 16 residues. With 1 base removed from V and 4 bases from J, the gap between germline ends came to 17 bases. CDR1 is SGDLS, CDR2 YYNGEE, per germline. This CDR3 is CASSVISWDGSYGYTF. The CDR3 DNA follows: TGTGCCAGCAGCGTAATTTCCTGGGACGGAAGCTATGGCTACACCTTC.

This clonotype was counted many times. The rearrangement uses TRBV3-1 and TRBJ1-2, with D uncertain. Trimming took off 1 base at V and 8 bases at J, with 11 bases between the two ends. Germline V gene data show CDR1 as LGHDT and CDR2 as YNNKEL (reference sequence). The CDR3 sequence is 13 residues long. The CDR3 loop is CASSQVGGGGYTF. In nucleotides, the CDR3 is TGTGCCAGCAGCCAAGTCGGAGGCGGCGGCTACACCTTC. Using reference TRBV3-1 and TRBJ1-2 for the parts outside the CDR3, the full variable domain is DTAVSQTPKYLVTQMGNDKSIKCEQNLGHDTMYWYKQDSKKFLKIMFSYNNKELIINETVPNRFSPKSPDKAHLNLHINSLELGDSAVYFCASSQVGGGGYTFGSGTRLTVV.

This clonotype was found a few times. This chain uses TRBV27 with TRBJ2-7; TRBD2 aligns across 8 bases. V gave up 5 bases and J gave up 2 bases; unmatched junction bases: 5. CDR1 is MNHEY and CDR2 is SMNVEV in the germline V gene (reference sequence). The CDR3 consists of 14 residues. The CDR3 spells CASSRREGPYEQYF. CDR3 sequence (DNA): TGTGCCAGCAGTCGCCGGGAGGGCCCCTACGAGCAGTACTTC.

The chain employs TRBV7-3 and TRBJ2-7, with TRBD1 identical over 12 bases. CDR3 length: 16 residues. Trimming at V came to 5 bases and at J to 4 bases, leaving 9 bases not matched to a gene. CDR1 and CDR2 (germline): SGHTA, FQGTGA. The CDR3 loop reads CASSLTEGQGAYEQYF. CDR3 DNA sequence: TGTGCCAGCAGCCTCACAGAGGGACAGGGGGCGTACGAGCAGTACTTC.

The table lists this clonotype with many counts. CDR3 loop: CSVRTGVNTGELFF. Written as DNA, the CDR3 is TGCAGCGTAAGGACAGGGGTGAACACCGGGGAGCTGTTTTTT. The gene calls are TRBV29-1 and TRBJ2-2; 9 nucleotides align to TRBD1. CDR1 and CDR2 from the germline V gene are SQVTM and ANQGSEA. This CDR3 spans 14 amino acids. V shed 6 bases, J shed 1 base, and the junction held 3 bases outside the gene matches.

This clonotype was seen a few times. This chain connects TRBV15 to TRBJ2-7; TRBD2 is a possible D gene (5 bases). The CDR3 totals 12 residues. CDR1 and CDR2 from the germline V gene are LNHNV and YYDKDF (reference sequence). Trimming left V 3 bases short and J 3 bases short, with 6 bases between. The CDR3 protein is CATSRGDYEQYF. CDR3 DNA sequence: TGTGCCACCAGCAGGGGAGACTACGAGCAGTACTTC. Together with reference TRBV15 and TRBJ2-7, the CDR3 gives the full variable domain: DAMVIQNPRYQVTQFGKPVTLSCSQTLNHNVMYWYQQKSSQAPKLLFHYYDKDFNNEADTPDNFQSRRPNTSFCFLDIRSPGLGDTAMYLCATSRGDYEQYFGPGTRLTVT.

This clonotype was observed many times. This rearrangement joins TRBV29-1 to TRBJ2-3, with D perhaps TRBD1 (5 bases). Between the trimmed V and J ends, which lost 3 bases and 3 bases, there was a span of 10 bases. CDR3 length equals 13 residues. Per the germline V gene, CDR1 is SQVTM and CDR2 is ANQGSEA. Written as DNA, the CDR3 is TGCAGCGTTGAGGGCAGGGTAACAGATACGCAGTATTTT. It codes for CSVEGRVTDTQYF.

About this clonotype: This may be a read error: a much more frequent sequence differs by one nucleotide. This chain uses TRBV25-1 with TRBJ2-4, with D unclear. The CDR3 runs 15 residues. Germline CDR1 and CDR2: MGHDK and SYGVNS. The V and J ends lost 4 bases and 0 bases respectively, with 10 bases between them. CDR3 amino acids: CASSGLTVAKNIQYF. CDR3 coding DNA: TGTGCCAGCAGTGGTCTGACGGTAGCCAAAAACATTCAGTACTTC.

The rearrangement uses TRBV30 and TRBJ2-3; no clear D. The CDR3 has 15 residues. Germline loops: CDR1 GTSNPN, CDR2 SVGIG (reference sequence). The V end was cut by 0 bases, the J end by 1 base, with 11 bases between. The CDR3 DNA follows: TGTGCCTGGAGTGTACAACTATTCGGCACAGATACGCAGTATTTT. The encoded protein is CAWSVQLFGTDTQYF. Drawing the rest from reference TRBV30 and TRBJ2-3, the complete variable domain is SQTIHQWPATLVQPVGSPLSLECTVEGTSNPNLYWYRQAAGRGLQLLFYSVGIGQISSEVPQNLSASRPQDRQFILSSKKLLLSDSGFYLCAWSVQLFGTDTQYFGPGTRLTVL.

This clonotype was seen a handful of times. The V gene is TRBV20-1, the J gene TRBJ2-7; 7 bases align to TRBD2. Germline V gene sequence: CDR1 DFQATT, CDR2 SNEGSKA (reference sequence). The CDR3 totals 16 residues. The V and J ends lost 0 bases and 2 bases, in that order; junction bases with no gene match: 10. This CDR3 is CSARDPWREKPYEQYF. In DNA, the CDR3 is TGCAGTGCTAGAGATCCATGGCGGGAGAAACCCTACGAGCAGTACTTC.

The genes are TRBV30 and TRBJ2-1; the D gene is possibly TRBD2 (7 bases). CDR3 size: 12 residues. V lost 0 bases, J lost 9 bases, and 9 bases lay in between. The V gene's germline CDR1 is GTSNPN and CDR2 SVGIG (reference sequence). CDR3 in amino acids: CAWSVRGGEQFF. As DNA, the CDR3 is TGTGCCTGGAGTGTGAGGGGGGGTGAGCAGTTCTTC.

This clonotype was detected a few times. The chain recombines TRBV6-5 with TRBJ2-7, with D uncertain. CDR1 and CDR2 (germline): MNHEY, SVGAGI. Trimming took off 3 bases at V and 6 bases at J, with 9 bases between the two ends. The CDR3 extends over 12 amino acids. The CDR3 loop reads CASSYTRSEQYF. DNA of the CDR3: TGTGCCAGCAGTTATACAAGGAGCGAGCAGTACTTC.

This clonotype was seen only a few times. The chain couples TRBV30 to TRBJ2-1, with 11 bases matching TRBD1. This CDR3 is 15 amino acids long. Trimming removed 4 bases from V and 8 bases from J; junction bases left unmatched: 10. Germline assignment: CDR1 GTSNPN and CDR2 SVGIG (reference sequence). The CDR3 DNA reads TGTGCCTGGACCAAGGACAGGGGGCGCATTGATGAGCAGTTCTTC. Translation gives CAWTKDRGRIDEQFF. The complete variable domain, with remaining parts taken from reference TRBV30 and TRBJ2-1, reads SQTIHQWPATLVQPVGSPLSLECTVEGTSNPNLYWYRQAAGRGLQLLFYSVGIGQISSEVPQNLSASRPQDRQFILSSKKLLLSDSGFYLCAWTKDRGRIDEQFFGPGTRLTVL.

The chain combines TRBV12-3 or TRBV12-4 with TRBJ2-7, with a possible D match to TRBD2 (6 bases). V was trimmed by 3 bases and J by 1 base, leaving 13 bases between them. This CDR3 region has 15 residues. CDR3 sequence reads: CASSLVLASSYEQYF. The CDR3 region has the DNA TGTGCCAGCAGTTTGGTACTAGCCTCATCCTACGAGCAGTACTTC.

The chain couples TRBV3-1 to TRBJ2-1, with D possibly TRBD2 on 5 matching bases. The germline V and J ends were trimmed by 4 bases and 1 base, with 11 bases remaining between them. This CDR3 has 15 residues. Germline lookup yields CDR1 LGHDT and CDR2 YNNKEL (reference sequence). The CDR3 DNA sequence: TGTGCCAGCAGCCGGTATTGGACTTCCTACAATGAGCAGTTCTTC. This codes for CASSRYWTSYNEQFF.

The table lists this clonotype with a count of one. This clone may be a read error of a much larger clone one base away. The chain couples TRBV5-1 to TRBJ2-3, with D possibly being TRBD2 (5 bases). Germline V CDR1 and CDR2: SGHRS, YFSETQ. The CDR3 loop spans 18 amino acids. The chain's CDR3 is CASILEVAATLGTDTQYF. Here the CDR3 DNA reads TGCGCCAGCATCTTGGAGGTCGCAGCGACCCTAGGGACAGATACGCAGTATTTT.

The table lists this clonotype with a few counts. The rearrangement links TRBV6-1 to TRBJ2-2; 7 bases match TRBD1. CDR3 length: 15 residues. Germline V gene lookup returns CDR1 MNHNS and CDR2 SASEGT. V lost 5 bases to trimming and J lost 6 bases; unmatched junction nucleotides: 9. CDR3 coding DNA: TGTGCCAGCAGTCCACGGGACAGCACTGCCGGGGAGCTGTTTTTT. Its translation: CASSPRDSTAGELFF.

This clonotype was observed a single time. An end of the junction does not agree with germline; a read error may underlie this. The chain is built from TRBV12-3 or TRBV12-4 and TRBJ2-7; 11 nucleotides match TRBD1. The CDR3 runs 15 residues. CDR3 residues: CAISFWDRGAYEQYF. CDR3 DNA: TGTGCCATCAGTTTTTGGGACAGGGGGGCCTACGAGCAGTACTTC.

This sequence joins TRBV28 and TRBJ2-1, with a possible D match to TRBD1 (7 bases). CDR1 MDHEN and CDR2 SYDVKM come from the germline V gene. V lost 4 bases to trimming and J lost 0 bases, with 16 bases between them. The CDR3 is made up of 17 amino acids. The CDR3 region has the DNA TGTGCCAGCAGTTCCGACAGGGAGGTAAGCTCCTACAATGAGCAGTTCTTC. Protein sequence: CASSSDREVSSYNEQFF. Full variable domain (rest looked up from reference TRBV28 and TRBJ2-1): DVKVTQSSRYLVKRTGEKVFLECVQDMDHENMFWYRQDPGLGLRLIYFSYDVKMKEKGDIPEGYSVSREKKERFSLILESASTNQTSMYLCASSSDREVSSYNEQFFGPGTRLTVL.

The gene calls are TRBV28 and TRBJ2-7, with TRBD1 as a possible D gene (5 bases). CDR1 is MDHEN, CDR2 SYDVKM, per germline. V shed 2 bases and J shed 3 bases, with 17 bases lying between them. The CDR3 runs 16 residues. CDR3 bases: TGTGCCAGCAGTTTAATTAGCACAGGTATAAACTACGAGCAGTACTTC. This gives the protein CASSLISTGINYEQYF.

This clonotype was seen a handful of times. V is TRBV5-1 and J is TRBJ2-3, with D perhaps matching TRBD1 (8 bases). The V and J ends lost 0 bases and 4 bases respectively, with 12 bases between them. The length of the CDR3 is 15 residues. The V gene's germline CDR1 is SGHRS and CDR2 YFSETQ. This CDR3 reads CASSLDRGGPDTQYF. CDR3 nucleotides: TGCGCCAGCAGCTTGGACAGGGGGGGCCCAGATACGCAGTATTTT.

This clonotype was detected a few times. This chain joins TRBV20-1 and TRBJ1-2, with D perhaps TRBD1 (5 bases). Trimming stripped 5 bases from V and 4 bases from J, with 14 bases between. The CDR3 spans 13 residues. Germline CDR1 reads DFQATT; CDR2 reads SNEGSKA (reference sequence). The CDR3 sequence: CSAPKTVPYGYTF. The CDR3 nucleotides are TGCAGTGCTCCAAAGACAGTACCCTATGGCTACACCTTC.

This clonotype has only a few counts. This rearrangement joins TRBV12-3 or TRBV12-4 to TRBJ2-2; the match to TRBD1 covers 8 bases. The CDR3 loop spans 18 amino acids. V dropped 7 bases and J dropped 2; count of bases not matched to a gene: 15. CDR3 loop: CASTKDRGHNSNTGELFF. CDR3 nucleotide sequence: TGTGCCAGCACCAAAGACAGGGGACACAATTCAAACACCGGGGAGCTGTTTTTT.

The chain joins TRBV12-3 or TRBV12-4 to TRBJ2-5; a possible D gene is TRBD1 (6 bases). Trimming stripped 4 bases from V and 2 bases from J, with 23 bases between. The CDR3 has 18 residues. The chain's CDR3 is CASSYPTGTRPPQETQYF. CDR3 nucleotide sequence: TGTGCCAGCAGTTACCCAACCGGGACACGACCCCCGCAAGAGACCCAGTACTTC.

The chain links TRBV7-2 to TRBJ2-1; TRBD2 aligns across 11 bases. The CDR3 length is 19 residues. Germline assignment: CDR1 SGHTA and CDR2 FQGNSA. V lost 0 bases, J lost 3 bases, and 10 bases stayed unmatched. CDR3 amino acids: CASSLAPRLTSGSYNEQFF. The CDR3 region has the DNA TGTGCCAGCAGCTTAGCGCCCCGGTTAACTAGCGGGAGCTACAATGAGCAGTTCTTC.

This rearrangement joins TRBV4-3 to TRBJ2-2, with 8 positions matching TRBD1. The length of the CDR3 is 19 residues. The trim removed 0 bases at V and 0 bases at J, leaving 9 bases unmatched. Germline V lookup: CDR1 LGHNA, CDR2 YSLEER. The CDR3 DNA is TGCGCCAGCAGCCAAGAGGCAGGGGGCTATTTCGCGAACACCGGGGAGCTGTTTTTT. This gives the protein CASSQEAGGYFANTGELFF.

J is TRBJ2-3 and V is TRBV28; D perhaps matches TRBD2 (5 bases). Trimming took off 5 bases at V and 6 bases at J, with 21 bases between the two ends. Germline V gene data show CDR1 as MDHEN and CDR2 as SYDVKM. The CDR3 runs to 16 residues. CDR3 nucleotides: TGTGCCAGCAGTCCCCGCGGTGAGCGGACCTCGGATACGCAGTATTTT. Its translation is CASSPRGERTSDTQYF.